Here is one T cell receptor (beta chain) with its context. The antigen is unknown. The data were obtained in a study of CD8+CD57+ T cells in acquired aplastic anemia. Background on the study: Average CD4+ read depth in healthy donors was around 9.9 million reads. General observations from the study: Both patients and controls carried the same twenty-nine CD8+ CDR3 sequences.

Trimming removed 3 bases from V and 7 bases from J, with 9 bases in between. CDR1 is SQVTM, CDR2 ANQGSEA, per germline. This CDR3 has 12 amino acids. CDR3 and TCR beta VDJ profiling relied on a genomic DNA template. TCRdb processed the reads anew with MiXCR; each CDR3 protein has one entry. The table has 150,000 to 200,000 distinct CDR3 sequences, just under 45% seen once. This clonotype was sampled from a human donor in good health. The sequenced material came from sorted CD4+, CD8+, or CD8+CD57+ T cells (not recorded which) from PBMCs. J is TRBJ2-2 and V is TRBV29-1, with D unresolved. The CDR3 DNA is TGCAGCGTTGAGCAGGTCCACGGGGAGCTGTTTTTT. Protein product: CSVEQVHGELFF.